This TCR beta chain was recovered during a study of response to subunit inactivated influenza vaccine. The V gene lost 2 bases and the J gene lost 8 bases, with 16 bases spanning the gap. Germline loops: CDR1 SGDLS, CDR2 YYNGEE. This CDR3 has 14 residues. Study findings and constraints: The study's authors posited that every seasonal influenza vaccination enlists few new T cells.

About this clonotype itself: Its antigen is not known.

TCRdb recomputed calls from the RT-PCR reads with MiXCR, one row per CDR3 protein. This repertoire shows about 700,000 distinct CDR3 sequences, 14% found once; its top ten account for 6% to 8%. The V gene is TRBV9, the J gene TRBJ1-1; D is possibly TRBD1 (5 bases). The sequence came from a man aged 50 to 59 who received an inactivated influenza vaccine. The sample consisted of PBMCs from blood, taken approximately 15 days before vaccination. The CDR3 sequence is CASSVGTAPPEAFF. Here the CDR3 DNA reads TGTGCCAGCAGCGTGGGGACGGCCCCGCCGGAAGCTTTCTTT. The whole variable domain, remainder taken from reference TRBV9 and TRBJ1-1, is DSGVTQTPKHLITATGQRVTLRCSPRSGDLSVYWYQQSLDQGLQFLIQYYNGEERAKGNILERFSAQQFPDLHSELNLSSLELGDSALYFCASSVGTAPPEAFFGQGTRLTVV.